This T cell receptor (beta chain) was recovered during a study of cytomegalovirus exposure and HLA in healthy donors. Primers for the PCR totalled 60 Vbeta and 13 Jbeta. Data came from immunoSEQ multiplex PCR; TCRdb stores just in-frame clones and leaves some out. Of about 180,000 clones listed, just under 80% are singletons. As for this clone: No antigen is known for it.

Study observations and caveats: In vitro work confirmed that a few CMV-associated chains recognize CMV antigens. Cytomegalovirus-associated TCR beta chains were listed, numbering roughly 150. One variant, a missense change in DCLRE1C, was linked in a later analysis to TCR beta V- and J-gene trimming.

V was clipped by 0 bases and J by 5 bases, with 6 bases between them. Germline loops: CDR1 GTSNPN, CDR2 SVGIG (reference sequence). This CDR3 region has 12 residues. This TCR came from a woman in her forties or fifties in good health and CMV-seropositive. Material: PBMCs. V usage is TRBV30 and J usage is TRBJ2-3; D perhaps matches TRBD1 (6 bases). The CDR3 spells CAWSVGGDTQYF. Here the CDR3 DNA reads TGTGCCTGGAGTGTAGGGGGAGATACGCAGTATTTT.